This T cell receptor beta chain was recovered during a study of OX40 agonist ivuxolimab in advanced cancers. On the study more broadly: The dose-escalation cohort was just under 85% male, with a mean age of around 60 years, ranging about 20 to 85.

The protocol was immunoSEQ multiplex PCR, while the TCRdb copy is restricted to in-frame clones and leaves out a portion. The sample records tens of thousands of clones, around 84% being singletons. V lost 0 bases and J 3 bases, leaving 10 bases between the germline ends. Germline loops: CDR1 SGDLS, CDR2 YYNGEE. CDR3 size: 16 residues. Material: CD4+ or CD8+ T cells sorted from blood, obtained in a trial of the OX40 agonist ivuxolimab. V usage is TRBV9 and J usage is TRBJ1-6; no clear D. The source of this sequence is an adult with an advanced solid tumor such as melanoma, head and neck, liver or kidney cancer. CDR3 loop: CASSVGERLYNSPLHF. The CDR3 DNA reads TGTGCCAGCAGCGTAGGAGAGAGACTCTATAATTCACCCCTCCACTTT.